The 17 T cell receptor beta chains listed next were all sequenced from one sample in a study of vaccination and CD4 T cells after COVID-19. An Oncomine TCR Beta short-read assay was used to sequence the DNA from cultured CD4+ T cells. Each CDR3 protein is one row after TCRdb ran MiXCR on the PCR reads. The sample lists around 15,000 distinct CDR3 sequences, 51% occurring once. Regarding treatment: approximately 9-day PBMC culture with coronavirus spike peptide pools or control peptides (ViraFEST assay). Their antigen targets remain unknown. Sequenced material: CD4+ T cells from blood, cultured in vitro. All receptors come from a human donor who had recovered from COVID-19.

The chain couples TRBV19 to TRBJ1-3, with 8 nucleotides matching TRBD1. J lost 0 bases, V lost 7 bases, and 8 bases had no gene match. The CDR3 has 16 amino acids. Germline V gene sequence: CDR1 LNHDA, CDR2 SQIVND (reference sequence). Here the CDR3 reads CASTTTGVSSGNTIYF. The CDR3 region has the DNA TGTGCCAGTACCACGACAGGGGTTTCCTCTGGAAACACCATATATTTT.

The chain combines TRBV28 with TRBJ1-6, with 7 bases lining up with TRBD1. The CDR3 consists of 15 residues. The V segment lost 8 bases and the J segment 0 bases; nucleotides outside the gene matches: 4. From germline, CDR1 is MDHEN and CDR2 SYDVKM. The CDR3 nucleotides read TGTGCCAGCCGGGACAGCAGCTCCTATAATTCACCCCTCCACTTT. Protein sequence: CASRDSSSYNSPLHF.

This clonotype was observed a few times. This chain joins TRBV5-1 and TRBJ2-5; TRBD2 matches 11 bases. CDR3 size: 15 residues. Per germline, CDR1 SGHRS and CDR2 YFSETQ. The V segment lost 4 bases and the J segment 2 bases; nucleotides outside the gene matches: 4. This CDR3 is CASSPGLAAQETQYF. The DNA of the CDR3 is TGCGCCAGCAGCCCGGGACTAGCGGCTCAAGAGACCCAGTACTTC. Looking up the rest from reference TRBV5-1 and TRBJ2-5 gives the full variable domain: KAGVTQTPRYLIKTRGQQVTLSCSPISGHRSVSWYQQTPGQGLQFLFEYFSETQRNKGNFPGRFSGRQFSNSRSEMNVSTLELGDSALYLCASSPGLAAQETQYFGPGTRLLVL.

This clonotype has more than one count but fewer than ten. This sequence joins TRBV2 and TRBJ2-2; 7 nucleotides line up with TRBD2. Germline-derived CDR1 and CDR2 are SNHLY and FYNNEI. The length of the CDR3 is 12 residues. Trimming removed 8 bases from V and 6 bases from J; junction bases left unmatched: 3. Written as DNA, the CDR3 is TGTGCCAGCGATGGGGGGGCCGGGGAGCTGTTTTTT. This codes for CASDGGAGELFF. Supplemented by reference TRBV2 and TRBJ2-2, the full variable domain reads EPEVTQTPSHQVTQMGQEVILRCVPISNHLYFYWYRQILGQKVEFLVSFYNNEISEKSEIFDDQFSVERPDGSNFTLKIRSTKLEDSAMYFCASDGGAGELFFGEGSRLTVL.

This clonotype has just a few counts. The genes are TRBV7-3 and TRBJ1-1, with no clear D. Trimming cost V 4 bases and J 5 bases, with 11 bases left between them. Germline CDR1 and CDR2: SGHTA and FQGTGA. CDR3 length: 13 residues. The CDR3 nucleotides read TGTGCCAGCAGCTCCCAGGCGGGTACTGAAGCTTTCTTT. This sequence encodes CASSSQAGTEAFF.

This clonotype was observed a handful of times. The CDR3 spells CASSILGHGYTF. In DNA form, the CDR3 reads TGTGCCAGTAGTATTTTGGGGCACGGCTACACCTTC. J is TRBJ1-2 and V is TRBV19, with D perhaps TRBD1 (5 bases). The germline CDR1 and CDR2 sequences are LNHDA and SQIVND (reference sequence). The length of the CDR3 is 12 residues. The V gene lost 3 bases and the J gene lost 8 bases, with 10 bases spanning the gap.

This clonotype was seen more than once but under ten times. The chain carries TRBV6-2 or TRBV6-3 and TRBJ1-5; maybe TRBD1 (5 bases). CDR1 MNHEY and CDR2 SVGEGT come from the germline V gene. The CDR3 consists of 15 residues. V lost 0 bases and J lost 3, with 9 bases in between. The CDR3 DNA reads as TGTGCCAGCAGTTACTCGGGACCGAACAATCAGCCCCAGCATTTT. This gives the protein CASSYSGPNNQPQHF.

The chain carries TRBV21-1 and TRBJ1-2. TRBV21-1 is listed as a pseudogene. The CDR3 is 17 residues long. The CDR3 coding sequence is TGTGCCAGCACCAGAATTTCTGCAGCAGGAATAGACTATGGCTACACCTTC. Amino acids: CASTRISAAGIDYGYTF.

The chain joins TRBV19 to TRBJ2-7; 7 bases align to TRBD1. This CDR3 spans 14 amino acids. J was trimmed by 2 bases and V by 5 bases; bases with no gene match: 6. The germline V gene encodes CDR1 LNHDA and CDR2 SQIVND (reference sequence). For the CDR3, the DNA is TGTGCCAGTAGTGTTATGACAGGGCCCTACGAGCAGTACTTC. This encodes CASSVMTGPYEQYF.

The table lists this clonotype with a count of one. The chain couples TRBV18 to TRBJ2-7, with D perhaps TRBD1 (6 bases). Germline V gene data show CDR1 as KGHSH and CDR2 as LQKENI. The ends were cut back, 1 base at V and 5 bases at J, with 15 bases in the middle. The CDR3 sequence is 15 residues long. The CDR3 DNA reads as TGTGCCAGCTCACCACAGGGGGTCGTTCTCGACGAGCAGTACTTC. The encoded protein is CASSPQGVVLDEQYF.

The CDR3 sequence is CASTAGQNNQPQHF. Here the CDR3 DNA reads TGTGCCAGCACCGCGGGACAGAACAATCAGCCCCAGCATTTT. The genes are TRBV6-2 or TRBV6-3 and TRBJ1-5; 7 nucleotides align to TRBD1. The CDR3 is 14 residues long. Losses at the gene ends were 7 bases for V and 3 bases for J; bases not matched to a gene: 6. Germline V gene data show CDR1 as MNHEY and CDR2 as SVGEGT.

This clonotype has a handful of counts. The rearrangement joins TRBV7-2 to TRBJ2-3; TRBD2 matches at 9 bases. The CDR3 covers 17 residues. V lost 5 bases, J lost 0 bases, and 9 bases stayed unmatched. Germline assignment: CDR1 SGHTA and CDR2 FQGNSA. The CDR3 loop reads CASSKRTSVISTDTQYF. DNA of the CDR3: TGTGCCAGCAGCAAACGGACTAGCGTGATAAGCACAGATACGCAGTATTTT.

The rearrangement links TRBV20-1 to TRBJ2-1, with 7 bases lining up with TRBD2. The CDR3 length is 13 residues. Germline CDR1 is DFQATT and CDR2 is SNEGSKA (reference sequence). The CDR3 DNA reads TGCAGCGCCCCTAGCGGAGTCTACAATGAGCAGTTCTTC. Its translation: CSAPSGVYNEQFF.

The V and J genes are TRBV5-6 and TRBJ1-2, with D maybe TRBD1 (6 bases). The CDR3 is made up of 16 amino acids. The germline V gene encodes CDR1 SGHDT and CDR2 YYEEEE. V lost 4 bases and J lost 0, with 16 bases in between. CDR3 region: CASSLRVGAANYGYTF. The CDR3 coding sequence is TGTGCCAGCAGCCTCCGGGTGGGGGCGGCTAACTATGGCTACACCTTC.

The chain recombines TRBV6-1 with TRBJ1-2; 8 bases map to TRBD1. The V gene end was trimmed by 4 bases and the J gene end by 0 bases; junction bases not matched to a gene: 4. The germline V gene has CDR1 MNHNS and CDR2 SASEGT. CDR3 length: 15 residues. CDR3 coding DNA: TGTGCCAGCAGTGCCCCGGGACAGGCTAACTATGGCTACACCTTC. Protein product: CASSAPGQANYGYTF.

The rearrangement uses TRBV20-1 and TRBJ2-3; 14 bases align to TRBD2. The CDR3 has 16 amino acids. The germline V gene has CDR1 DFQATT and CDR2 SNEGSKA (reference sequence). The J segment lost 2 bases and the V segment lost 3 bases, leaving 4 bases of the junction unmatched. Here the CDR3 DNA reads TGCAGTGCTAGGCCGACTAGCGGGGGGGCCACAGATACGCAGTATTTT. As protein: CSARPTSGGATDTQYF.

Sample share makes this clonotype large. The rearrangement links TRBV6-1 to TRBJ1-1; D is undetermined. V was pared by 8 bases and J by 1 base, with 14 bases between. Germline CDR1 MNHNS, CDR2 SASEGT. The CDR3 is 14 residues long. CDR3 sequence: CASLPHGGNTEAFF. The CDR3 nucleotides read TGTGCCAGCCTCCCGCATGGAGGGAACACTGAAGCTTTCTTT.